The text below deals with one T cell receptor (beta chain). This clonotype has a handful of counts. This receptor's antigen is unknown. Within one base of it there is no much larger clone, and no base qualities were kept. This entry belongs to a study of CD8 T cells in ankylosing spondylitis (dated by TCRdb to the late 2010s). Turning to the overall study: T cell receptor beta repertoires were profiled in healthy donors and ankylosing spondylitis patients so that disease-linked TCR variants could be found. In total, the full study cohort was made up of approximately 99 healthy donors and approximately 24 ankylosing spondylitis patients. Samples of peripheral blood were taken, and for ankylosing spondylitis patients, synovial fluid was collected as well. Paper-wide results and their limitations: Some TCR beta motif variants had previously been reported in synovial fluid and blood of reactive arthritis patients, which suggested common disease-initiation mechanisms. A TCR beta motif of several highly homologous amino acid variants appeared characteristic of blood from ankylosing spondylitis patients. A CD8+ phenotype was shown by the disease-linked clones, which were found at relatively low frequencies in peripheral blood. The disease-linked clones were reported to be significantly enriched in matched synovial fluid samples from ankylosing spondylitis patients.

Trimmed from V: 7 bases; trimmed from J: 2 bases; junction bases lacking a gene match: 4. The CDR3 sequence holds 13 residues, the cysteine and phenylalanine included. Here the CDR3 DNA is all that survives: 39 bases in frame from base 1. Reading the germline V gene gives CDR1 SGHVS and CDR2 FNYEAQ. TCRdb names Illumina MiSeq as the instrument used. Quantitative 5'-RACE with molecular barcodes was the method used to prepare the TCR beta libraries. As for the original processing: A new computational method, built on a probabilistic model of VDJ rearrangement, was used to identify disease-linked TCR variants. TCRdb reworked the public reads: Q25 trimming with fastp, MiXCR clone assembly, productive beta chains retained. Records with the same CDR3 protein are collapsed into one entry carrying the most frequent genes and DNA. The V and J calls and clone size come from TCRdb's table, not from the authors' own analysis. For this sample the table gives about 27,000 distinct CDR3 sequences, of which 7.9% were detected only once. The top ten constitute around 30% of the sample.

Material: blood. The TCR was taken from a male donor with ankylosing spondylitis or in good health (not recorded which). Rearrangement joined TRBV7-6 to TRBJ2-5; TRBD1 fits 7 bases in the junction. The DNA sequence is given as TGTGCCAGCAAAGGGGGCTATCAAGAGACCCAGTACTTC. Its coded protein is CASKGGYQETQYF.